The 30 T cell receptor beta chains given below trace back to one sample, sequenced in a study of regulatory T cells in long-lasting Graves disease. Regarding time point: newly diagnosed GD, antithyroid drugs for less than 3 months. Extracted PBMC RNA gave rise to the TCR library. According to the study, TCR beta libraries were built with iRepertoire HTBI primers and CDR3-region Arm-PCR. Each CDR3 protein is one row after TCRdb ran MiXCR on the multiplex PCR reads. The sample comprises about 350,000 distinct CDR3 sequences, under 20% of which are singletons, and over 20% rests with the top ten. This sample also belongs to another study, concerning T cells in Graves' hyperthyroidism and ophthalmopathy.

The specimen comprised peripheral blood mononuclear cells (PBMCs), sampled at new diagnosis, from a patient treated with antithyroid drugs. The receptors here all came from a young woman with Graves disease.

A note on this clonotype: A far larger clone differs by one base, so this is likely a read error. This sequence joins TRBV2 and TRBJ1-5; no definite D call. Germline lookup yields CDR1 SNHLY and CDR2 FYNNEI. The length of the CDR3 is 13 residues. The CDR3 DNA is TGTGCCAGCGGTGAGGATAGCAATCAGCCCCAGCATTTT. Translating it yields CASGEDSNQPQHF.

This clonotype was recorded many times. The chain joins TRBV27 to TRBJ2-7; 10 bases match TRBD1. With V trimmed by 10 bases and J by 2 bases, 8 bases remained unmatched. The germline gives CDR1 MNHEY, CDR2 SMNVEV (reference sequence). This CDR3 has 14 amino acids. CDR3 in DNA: TGTGCCACCGCGAGGACAGGGGGTGCCTACGAGCAGTACTTC. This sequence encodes CATARTGGAYEQYF.

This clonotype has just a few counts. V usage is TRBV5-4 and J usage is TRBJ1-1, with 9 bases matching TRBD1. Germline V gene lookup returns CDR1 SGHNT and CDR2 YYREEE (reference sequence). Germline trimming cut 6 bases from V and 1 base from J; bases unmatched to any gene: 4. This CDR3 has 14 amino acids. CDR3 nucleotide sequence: TGTGCCAGCACCCTGGACAGGGGGAACACTGAAGCTTTCTTT. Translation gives CASTLDRGNTEAFF.

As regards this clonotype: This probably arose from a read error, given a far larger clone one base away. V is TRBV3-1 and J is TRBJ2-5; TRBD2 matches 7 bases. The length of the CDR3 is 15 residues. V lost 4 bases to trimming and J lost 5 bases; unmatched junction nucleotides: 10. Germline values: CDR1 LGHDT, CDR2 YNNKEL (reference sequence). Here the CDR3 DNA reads TGTGCCAGCAGCCTGATGACTAGCCGGGGGGAGACCCAGTACTTC. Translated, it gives CASSLMTSRGETQYF.

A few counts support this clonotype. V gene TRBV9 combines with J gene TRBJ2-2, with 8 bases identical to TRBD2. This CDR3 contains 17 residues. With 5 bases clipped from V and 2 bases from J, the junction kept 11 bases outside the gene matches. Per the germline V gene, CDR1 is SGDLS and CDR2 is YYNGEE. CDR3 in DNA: TGTGCCAGCAGTTCATTAAGCGGGGGCTTTAACACCGGGGAGCTGTTTTTT. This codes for CASSSLSGGFNTGELFF.

The CDR3 coding sequence is TGTGCCAGCAGCCATAGCGGGACAGACTACAATGAGCAGTTCTTC. Translated, it gives CASSHSGTDYNEQFF. J is TRBJ2-1 and V is TRBV3-1, with D perhaps matching TRBD2 (8 bases). This CDR3 region has 15 residues. Between the trimmed V and J ends, which lost 3 bases and 3 bases, there was a span of 12 bases. CDR1 is LGHDT and CDR2 is YNNKEL in the germline V gene (reference sequence).

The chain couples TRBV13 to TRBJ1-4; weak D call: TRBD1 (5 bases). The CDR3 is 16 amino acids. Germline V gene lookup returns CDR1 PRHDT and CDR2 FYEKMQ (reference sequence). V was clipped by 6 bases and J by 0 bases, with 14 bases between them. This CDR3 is CASSKRGPATNEKLFF. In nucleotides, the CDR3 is TGTGCCAGCAGTAAAAGGGGACCTGCAACTAATGAAAAACTGTTTTTT.

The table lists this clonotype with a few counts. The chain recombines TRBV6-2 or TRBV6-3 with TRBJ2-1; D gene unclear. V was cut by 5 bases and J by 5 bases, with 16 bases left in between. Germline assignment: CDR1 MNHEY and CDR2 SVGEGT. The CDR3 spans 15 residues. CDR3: CASSGRVGVDNEQFF. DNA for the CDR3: TGTGCCAGCAGTGGCCGGGTCGGCGTCGACAATGAGCAGTTCTTC.

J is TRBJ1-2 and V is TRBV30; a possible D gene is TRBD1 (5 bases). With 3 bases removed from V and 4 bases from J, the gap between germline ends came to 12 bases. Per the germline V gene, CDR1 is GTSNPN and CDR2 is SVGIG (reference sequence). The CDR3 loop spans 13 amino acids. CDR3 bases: TGTGCCTGGAGCTGGGGGGGTGGCTATGGCTACACCTTC. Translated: CAWSWGGGYGYTF.

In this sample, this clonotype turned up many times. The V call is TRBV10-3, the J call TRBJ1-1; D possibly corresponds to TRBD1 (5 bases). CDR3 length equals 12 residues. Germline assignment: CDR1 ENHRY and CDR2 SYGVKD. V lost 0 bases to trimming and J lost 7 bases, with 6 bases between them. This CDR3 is CAISESRVEAFF. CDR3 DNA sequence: TGTGCCATCAGTGAGTCCAGGGTTGAAGCTTTCTTT.

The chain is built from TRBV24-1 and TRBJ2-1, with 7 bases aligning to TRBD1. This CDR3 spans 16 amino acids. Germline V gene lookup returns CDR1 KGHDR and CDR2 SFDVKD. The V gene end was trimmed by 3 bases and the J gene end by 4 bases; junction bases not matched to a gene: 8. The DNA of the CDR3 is TGTGCCACCAGTGATCGAAATCGGGACAGATACAATGAGCAGTTCTTC. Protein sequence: CATSDRNRDRYNEQFF.

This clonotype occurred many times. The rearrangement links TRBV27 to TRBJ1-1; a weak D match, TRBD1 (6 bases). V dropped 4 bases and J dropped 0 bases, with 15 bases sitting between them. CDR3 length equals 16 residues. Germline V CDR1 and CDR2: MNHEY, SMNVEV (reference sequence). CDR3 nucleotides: TGTGCCAGCAGTTCCCGACAGGCCTATTTGAACACTGAAGCTTTCTTT. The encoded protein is CASSSRQAYLNTEAFF.

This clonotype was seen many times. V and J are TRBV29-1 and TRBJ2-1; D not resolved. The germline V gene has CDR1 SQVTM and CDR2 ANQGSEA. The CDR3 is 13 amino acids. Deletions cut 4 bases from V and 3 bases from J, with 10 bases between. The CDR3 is CSVGSMIYNEQFF. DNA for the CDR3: TGCAGCGTTGGCTCGATGATCTACAATGAGCAGTTCTTC.

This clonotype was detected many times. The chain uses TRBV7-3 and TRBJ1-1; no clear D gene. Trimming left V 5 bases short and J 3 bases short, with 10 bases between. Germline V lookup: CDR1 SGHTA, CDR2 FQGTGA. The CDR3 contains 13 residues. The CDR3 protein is CASSPSGDTEAFF. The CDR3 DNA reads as TGTGCCAGCAGCCCAAGTGGGGACACTGAAGCTTTCTTT. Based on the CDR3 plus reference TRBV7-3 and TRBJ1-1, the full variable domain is GAGVSQTPSNKVTEKGKYVELRCDPISGHTALYWYRQSLGQGPEFLIYFQGTGAADDSGLPNDRFFAVRPEGSVSTLKIQRTERGDSAVYLCASSPSGDTEAFFGQGTRLTVV.

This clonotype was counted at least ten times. The CDR3 sequence is CASSQDGRGGEQYF. DNA for the CDR3: TGTGCCAGCAGCCAAGATGGCAGGGGAGGCGAGCAGTACTTC. The gene calls are TRBV14 and TRBJ2-7; the D call may be TRBD1 or TRBD2 (6 bases each). CDR3 length: 14 residues. The V end was cut by 0 bases, the J end by 6 bases, with 12 bases between. Germline V gives CDR1 SGHDN, CDR2 FVKESK.

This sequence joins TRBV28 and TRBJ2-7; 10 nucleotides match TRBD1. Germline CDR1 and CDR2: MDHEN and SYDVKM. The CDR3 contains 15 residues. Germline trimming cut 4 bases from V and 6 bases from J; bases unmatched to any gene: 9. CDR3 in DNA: TGTGCCAGCAGTTCAGGGGACAGGGGATCCCTCGAGCAGTACTTC. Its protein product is CASSSGDRGSLEQYF.

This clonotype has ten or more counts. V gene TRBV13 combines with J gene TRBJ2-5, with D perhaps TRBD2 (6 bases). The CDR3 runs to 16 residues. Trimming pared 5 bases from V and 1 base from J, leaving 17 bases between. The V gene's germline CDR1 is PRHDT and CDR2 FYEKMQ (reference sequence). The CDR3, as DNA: TGTGCCAGCAGCCCGCCCGTGAGCGGGCGCCAAGAGACCCAGTACTTC. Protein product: CASSPPVSGRQETQYF.

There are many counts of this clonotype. The CDR3 spells CASRGSGESPYEQYF. Written as DNA, the CDR3 is TGTGCCAGCAGAGGTAGCGGGGAGTCTCCCTACGAGCAGTACTTC. The rearrangement joins TRBV2 to TRBJ2-7, with 8 bases matching TRBD2. CDR1 SNHLY and CDR2 FYNNEI come from the germline V gene. The V and J ends lost 6 bases and 2 bases, in that order; junction bases with no gene match: 9. This CDR3 has 15 amino acids. Full variable domain (rest looked up from reference TRBV2 and TRBJ2-7): EPEVTQTPSHQVTQMGQEVILRCVPISNHLYFYWYRQILGQKVEFLVSFYNNEISEKSEIFDDQFSVERPDGSNFTLKIRSTKLEDSAMYFCASRGSGESPYEQYFGPGTRLTVT.

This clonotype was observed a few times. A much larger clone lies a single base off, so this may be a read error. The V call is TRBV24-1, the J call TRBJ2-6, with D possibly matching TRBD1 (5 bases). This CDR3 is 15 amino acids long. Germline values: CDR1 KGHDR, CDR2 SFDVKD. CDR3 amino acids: CATSLGIAGANALTF. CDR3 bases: TGTGCCACCAGCCTTGGGATCGCTGGGGCCAACGCCCTGACTTTC.

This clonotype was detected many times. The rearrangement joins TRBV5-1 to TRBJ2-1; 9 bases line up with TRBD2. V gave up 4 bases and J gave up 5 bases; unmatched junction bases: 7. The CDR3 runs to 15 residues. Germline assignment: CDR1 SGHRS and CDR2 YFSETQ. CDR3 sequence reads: CASSPGTSIHNEQFF. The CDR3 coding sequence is TGCGCCAGCAGCCCGGGGACTAGCATCCACAATGAGCAGTTCTTC.

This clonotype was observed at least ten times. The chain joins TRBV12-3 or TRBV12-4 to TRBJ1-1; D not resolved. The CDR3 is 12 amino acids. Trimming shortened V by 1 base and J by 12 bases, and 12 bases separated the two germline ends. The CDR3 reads CASSLEGLVTFF. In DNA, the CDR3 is TGTGCCAGCAGTTTAGAGGGTTTGGTAACTTTCTTT.

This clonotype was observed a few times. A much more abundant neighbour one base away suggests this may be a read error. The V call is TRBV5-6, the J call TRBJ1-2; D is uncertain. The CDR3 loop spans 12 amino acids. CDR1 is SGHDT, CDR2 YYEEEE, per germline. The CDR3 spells CASSSGSYGCTF. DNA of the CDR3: TGTGCCAGCAGCTCCGGAAGCTATGGCTGCACCTTC.

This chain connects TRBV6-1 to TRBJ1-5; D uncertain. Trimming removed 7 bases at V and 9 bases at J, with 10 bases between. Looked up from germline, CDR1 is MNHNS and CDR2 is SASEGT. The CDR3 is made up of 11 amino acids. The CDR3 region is CASMAVGPQHF. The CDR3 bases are TGTGCCAGCATGGCCGTGGGGCCCCAGCATTTT.

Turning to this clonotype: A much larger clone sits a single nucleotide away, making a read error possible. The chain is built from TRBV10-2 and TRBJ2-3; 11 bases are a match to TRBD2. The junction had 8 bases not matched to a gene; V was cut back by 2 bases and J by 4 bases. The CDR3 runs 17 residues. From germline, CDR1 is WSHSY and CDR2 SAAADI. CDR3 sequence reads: CASSEIPLAGGADTQYF. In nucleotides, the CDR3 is TGCGCCAGCAGTGAGATCCCTTTAGCGGGGGGGGCAGATACGCAGTATTTT.

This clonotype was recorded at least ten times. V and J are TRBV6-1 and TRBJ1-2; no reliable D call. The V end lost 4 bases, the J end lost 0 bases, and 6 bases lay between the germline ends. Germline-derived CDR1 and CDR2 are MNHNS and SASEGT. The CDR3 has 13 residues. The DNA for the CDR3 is TGTGCCAGCAGTGGCATAGCTAACTATGGCTACACCTTC. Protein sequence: CASSGIANYGYTF.

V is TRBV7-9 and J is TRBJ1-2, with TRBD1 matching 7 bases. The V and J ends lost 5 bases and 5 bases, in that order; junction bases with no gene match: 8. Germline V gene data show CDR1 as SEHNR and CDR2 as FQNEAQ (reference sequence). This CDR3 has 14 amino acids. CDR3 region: CASSQGGTVYGYTF. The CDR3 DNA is TGTGCCAGCAGCCAGGGGGGGACCGTTTATGGCTACACCTTC.

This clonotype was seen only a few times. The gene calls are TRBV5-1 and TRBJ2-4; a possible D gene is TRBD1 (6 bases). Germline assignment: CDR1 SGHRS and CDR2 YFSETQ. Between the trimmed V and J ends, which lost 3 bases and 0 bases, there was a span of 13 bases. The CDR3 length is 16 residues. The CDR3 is CASSSGQNLAKNIQYF. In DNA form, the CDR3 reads TGCGCCAGCAGCTCCGGACAGAACCTAGCCAAAAACATTCAGTACTTC.

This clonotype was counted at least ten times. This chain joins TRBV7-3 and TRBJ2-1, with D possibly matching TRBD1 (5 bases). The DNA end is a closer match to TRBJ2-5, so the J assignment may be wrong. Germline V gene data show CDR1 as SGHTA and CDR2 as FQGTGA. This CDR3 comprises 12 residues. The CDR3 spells CASSLDTETQYF. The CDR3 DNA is TGTGCCAGCAGCTTGGACACGGAGACCCAGTACTTC.

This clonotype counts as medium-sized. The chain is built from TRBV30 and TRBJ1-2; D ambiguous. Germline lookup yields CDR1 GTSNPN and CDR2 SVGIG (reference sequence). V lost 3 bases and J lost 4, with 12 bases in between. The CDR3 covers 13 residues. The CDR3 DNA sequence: TGTGCCTGGAGGCGGGCTCCGGGCTATGGCTACACCTTC. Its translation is CAWRRAPGYGYTF.

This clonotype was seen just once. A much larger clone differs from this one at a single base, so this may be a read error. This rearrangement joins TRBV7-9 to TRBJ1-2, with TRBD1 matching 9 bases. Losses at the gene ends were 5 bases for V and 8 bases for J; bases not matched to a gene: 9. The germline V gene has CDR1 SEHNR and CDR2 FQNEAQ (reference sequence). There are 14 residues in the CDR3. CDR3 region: CASSPWTGVGGYTF. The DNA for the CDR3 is TGTGCCAGCAGCCCCTGGACAGGGGTGGGCGGCTACACCTTC.